This T cell receptor (beta chain) was observed in a study of cytomegalovirus exposure and HLA in healthy donors. Germline V gene sequence: CDR1 ENHRY, CDR2 SYGVKD. The length of the CDR3 is 12 residues. V gave up 10 bases and J gave up 2 bases; unmatched junction bases: 3. The PCR ran on 60 Vbeta and 13 Jbeta primers. Profiled with immunoSEQ multiplex PCR; TCRdb holds only in-frame clones, not every one. The data contain some 120,000 clones, around three quarters of them singletons. The TCR originated in a woman aged 40 to 50 in good health and CMV-seronegative. V and J are TRBV10-3 and TRBJ2-3; 7 bases match TRBD2. The source material was PBMCs. CDR3 nucleotide sequence: TGTGCCACTAGCGGCGTCACAGATACGCAGTATTTT. Amino acid sequence: CATSGVTDTQYF.